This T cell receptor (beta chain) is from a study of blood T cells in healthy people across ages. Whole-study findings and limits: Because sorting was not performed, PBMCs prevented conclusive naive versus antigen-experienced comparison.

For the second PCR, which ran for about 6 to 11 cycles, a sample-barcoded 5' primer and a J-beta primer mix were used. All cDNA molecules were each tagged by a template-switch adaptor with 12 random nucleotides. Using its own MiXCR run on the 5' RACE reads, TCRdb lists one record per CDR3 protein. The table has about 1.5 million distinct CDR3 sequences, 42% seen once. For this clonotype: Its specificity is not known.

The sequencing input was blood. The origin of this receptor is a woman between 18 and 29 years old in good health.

CDR3 loop: CASSLTPREGSEQFF. The CDR3 region has the DNA TGTGCCAGCAGCTTAACCCCCCGGGAAGGGAGTGAGCAGTTCTTC. The rearrangement joins TRBV7-9 to TRBJ2-1, with a possible D match to TRBD2 (5 bases). Germline V gives CDR1 SEHNR, CDR2 FQNEAQ (reference sequence). Trimming cost V 2 bases and J 9 bases, with 17 bases left between them. CDR3 length: 15 residues.